A single sample gave rise to the 15 T cell receptor beta chains below, sequenced in a study of blood T cell repertoires in COVID-19. Only in-frame clones appear in the TCRdb table, and some are missing; sequencing was by immunoSEQ multiplex PCR. The sample carries roughly 160,000 clones, around 87% recorded once. The sequencing sample was made of peripheral blood. These receptor sequences come from a woman at least 80 years old with COVID-19, enrolled during active disease.

This chain joins TRBV19 and TRBJ1-2; 7 bases are shared with TRBD1. Germline CDR1 is LNHDA and CDR2 is SQIVND (reference sequence). V lost 8 bases to trimming and J lost 6 bases; unmatched junction nucleotides: 12. CDR3 size: 14 residues. CDR3 nucleotide sequence: TGTGCCAGTTGTCCCAGGGGGGCCCCGCATGGCTACACCTTC. It yields the protein CASCPRGAPHGYTF.

The genes are TRBV4-1 and TRBJ2-3; 7 bases align to TRBD1. The V gene end was trimmed by 3 bases and the J gene end by 5 bases; junction bases not matched to a gene: 5. This CDR3 comprises 14 residues. CDR1 and CDR2 from the germline V gene are MGHRA and YSYEKL. CDR3 bases: TGCGCCAGCAGCCATGAGGGGGCAGAAGATACGCAGTATTTT. It codes for CASSHEGAEDTQYF.

The chain is built from TRBV20-1 and TRBJ1-5, with TRBD1 as a possible D gene (6 bases). The germline gives CDR1 DFQATT, CDR2 SNEGSKA (reference sequence). This CDR3 is built from 11 residues. V lost 6 bases, J lost 4 bases, and 7 bases lay in between. CDR3 sequence reads: CSAQGNQPQHF. The CDR3 DNA reads as TGCAGTGCGCAGGGGAATCAGCCCCAGCATTTT.

The chain links TRBV5-1 to TRBJ1-1; TRBD1 agrees at 8 bases. The CDR3 totals 14 residues. V trimming: 4 bases; J trimming: 4 bases; junction bases outside the gene matches: 6. Per germline, CDR1 SGHRS and CDR2 YFSETQ. CDR3 residues: CASSPETGATEAFF. The CDR3 region has the DNA TGCGCCAGCAGCCCGGAGACAGGGGCCACTGAAGCTTTCTTT.

The gene calls are TRBV11-3 and TRBJ1-1; the D gene is possibly TRBD1 (5 bases). This CDR3 contains 13 residues. Germline V gene lookup returns CDR1 SGHNT and CDR2 YENEEA. Trimming took 5 bases from V and 6 from J, leaving 13 bases between them. This CDR3 reads CASSLGGSAEAFF. The CDR3 DNA follows: TGTGCCAGCAGCCTGGGGGGTAGTGCTGAAGCTTTCTTT.

The J gene is TRBJ1-2, the V gene TRBV7-2; D not resolved. CDR1 is SGHTA and CDR2 is FQGNSA in the germline V gene. The CDR3 consists of 13 residues. V was shortened by 3 bases and J by 8 bases, with 13 bases between the two germline ends. The CDR3 DNA reads TGTGCCAGCAGCTTCGACTTCAGCAACGGCTACACCTTC. Translated, it gives CASSFDFSNGYTF.

The sample holds a few counts of this clone. The chain links TRBV6-5 to TRBJ1-5; the D gene is possibly TRBD1 (5 bases). The CDR3 runs 15 residues. The V end lost 4 bases, the J end lost 6 bases, and 16 bases lay between the germline ends. The germline CDR1 and CDR2 sequences are MNHEY and SVGAGI. This CDR3 is CASSSTSRVGQPQHF. CDR3 in DNA: TGTGCCAGCAGTTCTACATCCAGGGTTGGTCAGCCCCAGCATTTT.

The chain carries TRBV6-5 and TRBJ2-7; D not resolved. The CDR3 is 12 residues long. V was trimmed by 4 bases and J by 0 bases, leaving 4 bases between them. The germline gives CDR1 MNHEY, CDR2 SVGAGI. The DNA for the CDR3 is TGTGCCAGCAGTTCCGTCTCCTACGAGCAGTACTTC. This codes for CASSSVSYEQYF.

The rearrangement uses TRBV3-1 (or the pseudogene TRBV3-2) and TRBJ2-3; the D gene is possibly TRBD2 (5 bases). The CDR3 sequence is 15 residues long. Germline loops: CDR1 LGHDT, CDR2 YNNKEL (reference sequence). The V gene lost 5 bases and the J gene lost 6 bases, with 18 bases spanning the gap. The CDR3 loop is CASSSSGLRLDTQYF. DNA of the CDR3: TGTGCCAGCAGCAGCAGCGGTCTTCGACTTGATACGCAGTATTTT.

This chain uses TRBV6-1 with TRBJ1-3, with TRBD1 matching 8 bases. The trim removed 1 base at V and 3 bases at J, leaving 2 bases unmatched. There are 15 residues in the CDR3. Germline CDR1 reads MNHNS; CDR2 reads SASEGT. The CDR3 region has the DNA TGTGCCAGCAGTGAAGTTGGACAGGGTGGAAACACCATATATTTT. It is translated as CASSEVGQGGNTIYF.

V is TRBV15 and J is TRBJ2-5, with D hard to call. Germline-derived CDR1 and CDR2 are LNHNV and YYDKDF (reference sequence). The V and J ends lost 4 bases and 5 bases respectively, with 11 bases between them. This CDR3 region has 13 residues. For the CDR3, the DNA is TGTGCCACCAGCAAAAGACCCGGGGAGACCCAGTACTTC. Translating gives CATSKRPGETQYF.

This clone was picked up one time. This chain joins TRBV6-4 and TRBJ2-1; 8 positions match TRBD2. This CDR3 comprises 15 residues. Trimming at V came to 2 bases and at J to 2 bases, leaving 2 bases not matched to a gene. Germline CDR1 reads MRHNA; CDR2 reads SNTAGT. CDR3 sequence (DNA): TGTGCCAGCAGTGACACTAGCGGAGCCTACAATGAGCAGTTCTTC. As protein: CASSDTSGAYNEQFF.

The chain recombines TRBV15 with TRBJ2-5; 8 nucleotides line up with TRBD1. CDR3 length: 14 residues. Germline CDR1 is LNHNV and CDR2 is YYDKDF (reference sequence). Trimming at V came to 4 bases and at J to 2 bases, leaving 3 bases not matched to a gene. CDR3 DNA: TGTGCCACCAGCAACAGGACAGGGCAAGAGACCCAGTACTTC. Protein product: CATSNRTGQETQYF. Full variable domain (outside the CDR3, taken from reference TRBV15 and TRBJ2-5): DAMVIQNPRYQVTQFGKPVTLSCSQTLNHNVMYWYQQKSSQAPKLLFHYYDKDFNNEADTPDNFQSRRPNTSFCFLDIRSPGLGDTAMYLCATSNRTGQETQYFGPGTRLLVL.

The J gene is TRBJ2-7, the V gene TRBV15; TRBD1 is a possible D gene (5 bases). Germline V CDR1 and CDR2: LNHNV, YYDKDF (reference sequence). The CDR3 spans 14 residues. V lost 1 base and J 0 bases, leaving 7 bases between the germline ends. The CDR3 coding sequence is TGTGCCACCAGCAGAGTGGGGCCCTCCTACGAGCAGTACTTC. This sequence encodes CATSRVGPSYEQYF.

This clone is a singleton in its sample. V gene TRBV2 combines with J gene TRBJ1-2; perhaps TRBD1 as D (5 bases). Trimming shortened V by 3 bases and J by 4 bases, and 15 bases separated the two germline ends. CDR1 is SNHLY and CDR2 is FYNNEI in the germline V gene. The CDR3 spans 15 residues. CDR3 sequence reads: CASSEGPTDIYGYTF. The CDR3 coding sequence is TGTGCCAGCAGTGAGGGCCCGACAGATATCTATGGCTACACCTTC.